This TCR beta chain appears in the sequencing data of a study of T cell repertoires in cytomegalovirus infection (dated by TCRdb to between 2019 and 2020). With regard to the full study: Alongside well-studied HLA-B-restricted epitopes, the peptide stimulations were aimed at recently identified HLA-C-restricted CMV epitopes, whose presentation resists viral immunomodulation. Donor HLA type was relevant to the analysis, as public TCR beta signatures indicated carriage of CMV infection together with the matching HLA type. What the study reported, not specific to this receptor: Carriers of CMV infection plus the relevant HLA type were discriminated by the cumulative frequency of public TCR beta family members in the study cohort and in an independent approximately 360-donor cohort. The ex vivo response was dominated by HLA-C-restricted CMV-specific TCR beta clonotypes, which also provided the single most frequent clonotype in two of eight donors.

Sequenced on an Illumina HiSeq 1500. The raw public data were reprocessed by TCRdb itself: fastp quality trimming at Q25, MiXCR clonotype calling, in-frame beta chains only. Identical CDR3 protein sequences are pooled into one entry, listed with their most common genes and DNA. Here the sample has about 340,000 distinct CDR3 sequences; about 27% occur a single time. The top ten hold around 19% of the sample. With respect to this clonotype: Its binding antigen is unknown. Per-base qualities were not stored, and no clone one base away is much larger.

This specimen's treatment or condition label, per the study, means: in vitro stimulation with specific CMV peptide epitopes to enrich CMV-specific T cells. Sequencing used cultured PBMCs, obtained from culture after CMV antigen stimulation. The source of this sequence is a human donor in good health (CMV status not recorded). Some clones in this sample may be carry-over from other donors' samples.

The base sequence is TGTGCCAGCAGAACCGGGGGGACTGAAGCTTTCTTT. Its protein reads: CASRTGGTEAFF. Rearrangement joined TRBV12-3 or TRBV12-4 to TRBJ1-1; the D gene is possibly TRBD1, with 5 bases matching. The junction carries 10 bases between V and J, which are trimmed by 6 bases and 5 bases respectively. CDR3 length: 12 amino acids, cysteine to phenylalanine. The entry retains the CDR3 DNA only, 36 bases that are in frame from base 1.